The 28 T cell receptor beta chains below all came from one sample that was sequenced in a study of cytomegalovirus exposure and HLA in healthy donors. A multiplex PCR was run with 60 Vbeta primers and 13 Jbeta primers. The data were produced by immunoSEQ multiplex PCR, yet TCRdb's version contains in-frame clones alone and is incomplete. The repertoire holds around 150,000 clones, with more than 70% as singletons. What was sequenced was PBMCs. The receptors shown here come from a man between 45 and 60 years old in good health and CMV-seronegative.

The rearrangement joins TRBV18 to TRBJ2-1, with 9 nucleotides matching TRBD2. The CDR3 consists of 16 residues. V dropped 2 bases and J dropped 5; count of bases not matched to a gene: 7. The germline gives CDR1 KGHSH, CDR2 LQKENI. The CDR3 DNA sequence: TGTGCCAGCTCACCATTTGTAGCGGGAGACAACAATGAGCAGTTCTTC. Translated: CASSPFVAGDNNEQFF.

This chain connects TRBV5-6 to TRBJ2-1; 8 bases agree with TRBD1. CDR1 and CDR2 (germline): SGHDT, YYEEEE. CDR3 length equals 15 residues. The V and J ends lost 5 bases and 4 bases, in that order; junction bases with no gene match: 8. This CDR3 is CASSLTGEAYNEQFF. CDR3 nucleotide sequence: TGTGCCAGCAGTCTGACAGGGGAGGCGTACAATGAGCAGTTCTTC.

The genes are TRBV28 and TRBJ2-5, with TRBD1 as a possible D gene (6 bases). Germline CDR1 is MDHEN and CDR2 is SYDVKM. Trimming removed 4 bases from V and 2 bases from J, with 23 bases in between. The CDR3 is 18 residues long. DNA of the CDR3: TGTGCCAGCAGTTCGGGCTTAGGGACAATTGTGGGACAAGAGACCCAGTACTTC. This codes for CASSSGLGTIVGQETQYF.

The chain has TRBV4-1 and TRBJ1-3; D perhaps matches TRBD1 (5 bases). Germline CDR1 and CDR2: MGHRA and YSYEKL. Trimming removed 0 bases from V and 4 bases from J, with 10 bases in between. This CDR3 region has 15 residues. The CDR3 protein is CASSQDGRAGNTIYF. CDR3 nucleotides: TGCGCCAGCAGCCAAGATGGCAGGGCCGGAAACACCATATATTTT.

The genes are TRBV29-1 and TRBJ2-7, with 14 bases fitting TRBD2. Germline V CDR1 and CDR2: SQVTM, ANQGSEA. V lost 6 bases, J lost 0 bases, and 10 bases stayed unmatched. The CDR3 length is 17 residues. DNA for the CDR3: TGCAGCGTCTCTGGGACTAGCGGGAGTCTAACCTCCTACGAGCAGTACTTC. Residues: CSVSGTSGSLTSYEQYF.

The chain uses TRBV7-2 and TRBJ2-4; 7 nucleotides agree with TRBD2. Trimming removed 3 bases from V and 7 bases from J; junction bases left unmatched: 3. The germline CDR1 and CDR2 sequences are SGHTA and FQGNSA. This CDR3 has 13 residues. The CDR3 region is CASSFAGVNIQYF. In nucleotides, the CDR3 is TGTGCCAGCAGCTTTGCGGGAGTGAACATTCAGTACTTC.

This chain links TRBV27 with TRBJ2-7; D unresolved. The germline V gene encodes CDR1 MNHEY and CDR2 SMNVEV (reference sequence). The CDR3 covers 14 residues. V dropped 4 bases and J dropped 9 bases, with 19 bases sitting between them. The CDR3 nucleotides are TGTGCCAGCAGTTCTCAATACCCAAATAGTGGGCAGTACTTC. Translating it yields CASSSQYPNSGQYF.

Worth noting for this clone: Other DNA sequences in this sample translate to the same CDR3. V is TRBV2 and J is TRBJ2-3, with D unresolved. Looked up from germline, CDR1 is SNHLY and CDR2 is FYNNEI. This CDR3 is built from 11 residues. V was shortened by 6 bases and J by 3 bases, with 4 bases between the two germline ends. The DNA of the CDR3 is TGTGCCAGCAGCCTTACAGATACGCAGTATTTT. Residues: CASSLTDTQYF. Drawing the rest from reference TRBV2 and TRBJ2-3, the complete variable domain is EPEVTQTPSHQVTQMGQEVILRCVPISNHLYFYWYRQILGQKVEFLVSFYNNEISEKSEIFDDQFSVERPDGSNFTLKIRSTKLEDSAMYFCASSLTDTQYFGPGTRLTVL.

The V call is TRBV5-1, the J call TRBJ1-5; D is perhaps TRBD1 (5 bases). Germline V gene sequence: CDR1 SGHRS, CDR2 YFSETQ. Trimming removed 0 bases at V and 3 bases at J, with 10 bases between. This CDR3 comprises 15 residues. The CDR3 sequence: CASSLGGRTNQPQHF. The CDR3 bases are TGCGCCAGCAGCTTGGGGGGCAGAACCAATCAGCCCCAGCATTTT.

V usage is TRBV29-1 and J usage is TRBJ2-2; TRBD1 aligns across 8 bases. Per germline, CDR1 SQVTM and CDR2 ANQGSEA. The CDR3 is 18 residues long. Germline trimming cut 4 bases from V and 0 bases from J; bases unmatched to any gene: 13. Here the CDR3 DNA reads TGCAGCGTTGCAGCCGGGACAGGCCCGAAAGCGAACACCGGGGAGCTGTTTTTT. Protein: CSVAAGTGPKANTGELFF.

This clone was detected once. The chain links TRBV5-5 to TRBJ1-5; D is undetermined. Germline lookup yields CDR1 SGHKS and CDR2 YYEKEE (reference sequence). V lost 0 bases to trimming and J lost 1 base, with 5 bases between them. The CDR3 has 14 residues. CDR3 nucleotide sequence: TGTGCCAGCAGCTTGGAGCGGAGCAATCAGCCCCAGCATTTT. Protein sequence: CASSLERSNQPQHF.

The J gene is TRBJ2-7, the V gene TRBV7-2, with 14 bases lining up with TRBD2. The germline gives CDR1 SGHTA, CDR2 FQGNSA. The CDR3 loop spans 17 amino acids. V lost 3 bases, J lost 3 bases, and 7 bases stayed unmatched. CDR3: CASSFRTSGGFSYEQYF. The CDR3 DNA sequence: TGTGCCAGCAGCTTCCGGACTAGCGGGGGGTTCAGCTACGAGCAGTACTTC.

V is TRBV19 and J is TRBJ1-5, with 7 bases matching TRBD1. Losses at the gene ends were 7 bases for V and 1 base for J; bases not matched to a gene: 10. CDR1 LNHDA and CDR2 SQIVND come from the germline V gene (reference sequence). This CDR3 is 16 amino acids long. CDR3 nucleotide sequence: TGTGCCAGTACCAAACTAGACAGGGCCAGCAATCAGCCCCAGCATTTT. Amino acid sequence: CASTKLDRASNQPQHF. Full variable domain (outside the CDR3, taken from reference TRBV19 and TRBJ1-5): DGGITQSPKYLFRKEGQNVTLSCEQNLNHDAMYWYRQDPGQGLRLIYYSQIVNDFQKGDIAEGYSVSREKKESFPLTVTSAQKNPTAFYLCASTKLDRASNQPQHFGDGTRLSIL.

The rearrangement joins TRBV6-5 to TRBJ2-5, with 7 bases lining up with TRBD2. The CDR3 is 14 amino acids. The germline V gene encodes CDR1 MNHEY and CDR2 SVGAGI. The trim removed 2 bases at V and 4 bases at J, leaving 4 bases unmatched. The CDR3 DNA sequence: TGTGCCAGCAGTTACGCGGGGGTCCGAGAGACCCAGTACTTC. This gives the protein CASSYAGVRETQYF.

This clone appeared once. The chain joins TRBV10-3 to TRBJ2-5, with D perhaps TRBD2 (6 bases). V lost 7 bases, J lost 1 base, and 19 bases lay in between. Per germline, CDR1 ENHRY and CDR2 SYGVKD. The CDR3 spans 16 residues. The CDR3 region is CAINRKGQTSQETQYF. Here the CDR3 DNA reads TGTGCCATCAACCGGAAGGGGCAGACTAGCCAAGAGACCCAGTACTTC.

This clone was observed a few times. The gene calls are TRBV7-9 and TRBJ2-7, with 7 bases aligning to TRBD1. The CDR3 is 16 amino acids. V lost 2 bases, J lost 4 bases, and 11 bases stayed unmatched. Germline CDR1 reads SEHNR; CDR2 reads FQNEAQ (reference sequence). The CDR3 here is CASSLPKDRDGYEQYF. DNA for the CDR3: TGTGCCAGCAGCTTACCGAAAGACAGGGACGGGTACGAGCAGTACTTC.

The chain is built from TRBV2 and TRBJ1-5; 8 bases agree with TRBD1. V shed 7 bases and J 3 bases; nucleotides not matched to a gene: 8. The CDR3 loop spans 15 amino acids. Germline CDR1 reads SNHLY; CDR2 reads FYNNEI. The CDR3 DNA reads TGTGCCAGCACCAGAAGGCAGGGGGCCAATCAGCCCCAGCATTTT. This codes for CASTRRQGANQPQHF.

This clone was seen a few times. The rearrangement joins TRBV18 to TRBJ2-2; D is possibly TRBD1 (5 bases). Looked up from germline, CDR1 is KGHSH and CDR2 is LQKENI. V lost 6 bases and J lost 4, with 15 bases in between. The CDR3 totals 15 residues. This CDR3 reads CASSPQAQGTGELFF. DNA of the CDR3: TGTGCCAGCTCCCCTCAGGCGCAGGGCACCGGGGAGCTGTTTTTT.

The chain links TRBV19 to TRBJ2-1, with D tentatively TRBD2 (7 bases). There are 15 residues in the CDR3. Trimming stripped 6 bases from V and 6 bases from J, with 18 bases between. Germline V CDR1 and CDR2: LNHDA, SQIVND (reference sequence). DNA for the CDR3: TGTGCCAGTAGGGGGGCGGGGGCGGCGAGCAATGAGCAGTTCTTC. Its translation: CASRGAGAASNEQFF.

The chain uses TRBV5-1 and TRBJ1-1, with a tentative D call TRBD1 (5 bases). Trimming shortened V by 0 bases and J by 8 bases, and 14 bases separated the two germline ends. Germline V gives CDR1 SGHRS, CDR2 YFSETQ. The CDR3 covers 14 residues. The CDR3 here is CASSLGQGGSEAFF. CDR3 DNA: TGCGCCAGCAGCTTGGGGCAGGGAGGGTCCGAAGCTTTCTTT.

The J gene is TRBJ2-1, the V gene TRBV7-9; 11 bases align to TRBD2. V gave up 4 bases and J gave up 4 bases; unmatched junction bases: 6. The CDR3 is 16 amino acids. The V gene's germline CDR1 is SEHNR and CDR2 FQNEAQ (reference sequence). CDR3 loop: CASSSPGLAEYNEQFF. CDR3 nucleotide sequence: TGTGCCAGCAGCTCCCCGGGACTAGCGGAGTACAATGAGCAGTTCTTC. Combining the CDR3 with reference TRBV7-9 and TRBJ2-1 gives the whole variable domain DTGVSQNPRHKITKRGQNVTFRCDPISEHNRLYWYRQTLGQGPEFLTYFQNEAQLEKSRLLSDRFSAERPKGSFSTLEIQRTEQGDSAMYLCASSSPGLAEYNEQFFGPGTRLTVL.

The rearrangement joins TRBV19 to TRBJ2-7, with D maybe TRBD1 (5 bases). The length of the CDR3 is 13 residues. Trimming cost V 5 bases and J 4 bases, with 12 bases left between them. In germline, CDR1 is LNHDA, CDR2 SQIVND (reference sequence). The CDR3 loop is CASSPGKTYEQYF. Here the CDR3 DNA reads TGTGCCAGTAGTCCAGGGAAGACATACGAGCAGTACTTC. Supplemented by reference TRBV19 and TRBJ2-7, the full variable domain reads DGGITQSPKYLFRKEGQNVTLSCEQNLNHDAMYWYRQDPGQGLRLIYYSQIVNDFQKGDIAEGYSVSREKKESFPLTVTSAQKNPTAFYLCASSPGKTYEQYFGPGTRLTVT.

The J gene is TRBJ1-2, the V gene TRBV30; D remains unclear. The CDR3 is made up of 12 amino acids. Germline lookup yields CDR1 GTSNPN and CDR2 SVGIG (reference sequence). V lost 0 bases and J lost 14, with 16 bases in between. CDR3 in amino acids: CAWSVMRELRTF. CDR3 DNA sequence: TGTGCCTGGAGTGTCATGCGCGAACTACGGACCTTC. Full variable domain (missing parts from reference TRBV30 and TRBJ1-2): SQTIHQWPATLVQPVGSPLSLECTVEGTSNPNLYWYRQAAGRGLQLLFYSVGIGQISSEVPQNLSASRPQDRQFILSSKKLLLSDSGFYLCAWSVMRELRTFGSGTRLTVV.

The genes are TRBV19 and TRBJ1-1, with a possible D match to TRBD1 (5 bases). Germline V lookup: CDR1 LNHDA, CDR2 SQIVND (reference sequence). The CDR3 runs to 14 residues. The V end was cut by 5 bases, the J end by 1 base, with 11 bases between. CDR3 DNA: TGTGCCAGTAGTGCCTTTCAGGGGAACACTGAAGCTTTCTTT. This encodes CASSAFQGNTEAFF.

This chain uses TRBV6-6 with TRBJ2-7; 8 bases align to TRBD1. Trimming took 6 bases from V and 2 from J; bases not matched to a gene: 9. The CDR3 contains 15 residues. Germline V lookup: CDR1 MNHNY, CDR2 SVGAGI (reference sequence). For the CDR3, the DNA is TGTGCCAGCAGCCTCGGGACAGGACGTACCTACGAGCAGTACTTC. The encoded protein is CASSLGTGRTYEQYF.

The DNA for the CDR3 is TGTGCCACCAGCAGCCCTACTACAGCCCAAAGGGGCTATGGCTACACCTTC. Its translation is CATSSPTTAQRGYGYTF. The V gene is TRBV15, the J gene TRBJ1-2; possibly TRBD1 for D (5 bases). Trimming took off 3 bases at V and 4 bases at J, with 21 bases between the two ends. CDR3 size: 17 residues. The germline V gene has CDR1 LNHNV and CDR2 YYDKDF (reference sequence).

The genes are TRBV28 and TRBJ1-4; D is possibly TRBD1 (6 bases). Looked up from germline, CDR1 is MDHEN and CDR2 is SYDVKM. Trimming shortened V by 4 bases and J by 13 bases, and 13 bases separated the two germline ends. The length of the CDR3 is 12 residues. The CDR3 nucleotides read TGTGCCAGCAGTTCCGCGAGGGGGGGACTGTTTTTT. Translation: CASSSARGGLFF.

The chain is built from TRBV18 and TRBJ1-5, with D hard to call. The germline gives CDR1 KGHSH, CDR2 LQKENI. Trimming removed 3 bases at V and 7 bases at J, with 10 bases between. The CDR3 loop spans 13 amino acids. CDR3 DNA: TGTGCCAGCTCACCGTCTGCGGGACAGCCCCAGCATTTT. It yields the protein CASSPSAGQPQHF.